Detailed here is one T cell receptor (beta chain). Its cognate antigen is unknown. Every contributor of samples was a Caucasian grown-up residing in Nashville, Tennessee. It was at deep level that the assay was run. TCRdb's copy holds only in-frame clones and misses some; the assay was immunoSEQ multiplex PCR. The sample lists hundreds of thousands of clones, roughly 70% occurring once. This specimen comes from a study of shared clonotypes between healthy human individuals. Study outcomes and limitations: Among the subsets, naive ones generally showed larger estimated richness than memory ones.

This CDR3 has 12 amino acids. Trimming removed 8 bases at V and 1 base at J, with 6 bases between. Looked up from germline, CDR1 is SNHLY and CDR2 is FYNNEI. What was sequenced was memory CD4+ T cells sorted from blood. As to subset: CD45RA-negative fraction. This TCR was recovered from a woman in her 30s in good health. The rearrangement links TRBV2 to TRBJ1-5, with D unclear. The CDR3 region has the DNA TGTGCCAGCCGGTGGAGCAATCAGCCCCAGCATTTT. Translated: CASRWSNQPQHF.